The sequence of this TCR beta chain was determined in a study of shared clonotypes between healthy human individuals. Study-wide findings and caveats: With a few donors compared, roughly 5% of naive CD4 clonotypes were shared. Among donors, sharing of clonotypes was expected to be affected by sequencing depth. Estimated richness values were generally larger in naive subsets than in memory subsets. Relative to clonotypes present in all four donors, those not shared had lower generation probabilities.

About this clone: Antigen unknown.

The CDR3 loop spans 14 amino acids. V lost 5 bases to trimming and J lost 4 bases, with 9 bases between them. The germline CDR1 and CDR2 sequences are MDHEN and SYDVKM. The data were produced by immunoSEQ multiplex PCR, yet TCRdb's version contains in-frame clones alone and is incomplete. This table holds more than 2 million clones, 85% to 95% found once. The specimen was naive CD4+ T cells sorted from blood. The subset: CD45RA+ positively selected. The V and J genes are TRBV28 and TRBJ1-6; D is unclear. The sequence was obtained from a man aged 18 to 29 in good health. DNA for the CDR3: TGTGCCAGCAGTGCCCCGCCATATAATTCACCCCTCCACTTT. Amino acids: CASSAPPYNSPLHF.